Reported below is one T cell receptor (beta chain). The antigen is undetermined. Trimming took off 5 bases at V and 7 bases at J, with 15 bases between the two ends. This CDR3 is 13 amino acids long. Per the germline V gene, CDR1 is SGHVS and CDR2 is FQNEAQ. The data were taken from a study of T cell responses to AZD1222 COVID-19 vaccine. Study-wide context: Second-dose schedules of about 4 or about 12 weeks were combined. Study-level findings and limits: Receipt of two AZD1222 doses was followed by a rise in Spike-specific TCR breadth and depth. Just five or six AZD1222 recipients were seropositive at baseline.

Sequenced by immunoSEQ multiplex PCR; TCRdb stores in-frame clones only, minus some. This table has some 140,000 clones, approximately 90% appearing once. The receptor comes from an adult in good health. The V call is TRBV7-8, the J call TRBJ2-7; the D is unclear. This sample comprised peripheral blood, obtained on day 0 of AZD1222 vaccination. The DNA of the CDR3 is TGTGCCAGCAGCCCCATGCCCAGTCAAGAGCAGTACTTC. Protein: CASSPMPSQEQYF.